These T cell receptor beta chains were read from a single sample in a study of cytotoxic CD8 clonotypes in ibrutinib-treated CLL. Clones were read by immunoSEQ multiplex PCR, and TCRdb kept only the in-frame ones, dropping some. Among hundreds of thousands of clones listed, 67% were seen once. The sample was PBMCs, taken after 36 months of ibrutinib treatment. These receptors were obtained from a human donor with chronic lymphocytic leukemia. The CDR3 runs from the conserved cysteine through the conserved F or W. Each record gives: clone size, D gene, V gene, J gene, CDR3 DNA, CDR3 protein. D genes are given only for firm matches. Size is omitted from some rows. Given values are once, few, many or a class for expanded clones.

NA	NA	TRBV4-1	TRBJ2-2	TGCGCCAGCAGCCAAGTAGTGCAGGGCTATGGGGAGCTGTTTTTT	CASSQVVQGYGELFF
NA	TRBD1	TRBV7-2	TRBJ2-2	TGTGCCAGCACCAGAGGGGGACAGGGGTTTCTTTCCGGGGAGCTGTTTTTT	CASTRGGQGFLSGELFF
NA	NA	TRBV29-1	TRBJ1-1	TGCAGCGGGAACGATGGGAGGAACACTGAAGCTTTCTTT	CSGNDGRNTEAFF
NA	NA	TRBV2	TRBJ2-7	TGTGCCAGCAGTGAAGTATCTAGCTCCCGGTACGAGCAGTACTTC	CASSEVSSSRYEQYF
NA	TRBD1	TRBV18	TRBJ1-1	TGTGCCAGCTCAAAGGACAGGGCCCGTGAAGCTTTCTTT	CASSKDRAREAFF
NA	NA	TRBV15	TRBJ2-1	TGTGCCACCAGCAGAGAGGGGCTAGGCGCTGAGCAGTTCTTC	CATSREGLGAEQFF
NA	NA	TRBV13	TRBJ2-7	TGTGCCAGCAGCTTAAGACGGGATCCCTACGAGCAGTACTTC	CASSLRRDPYEQYF
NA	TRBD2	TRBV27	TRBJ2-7	TGTGCCAGCAGGAGCGGGAGCTCCTACGAGCAGTACTTC	CASRSGSSYEQYF
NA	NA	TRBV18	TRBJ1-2	TGTGCCAGCTCACCTCTCCCCGGAGGGAACTATGGCTACACCTTC	CASSPLPGGNYGYTF
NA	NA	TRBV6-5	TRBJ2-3	TGTGCCAGCAGTTCCCCCTCGGATACGCAGTATTTT	CASSSPSDTQYF
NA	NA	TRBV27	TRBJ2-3	TGTGCCAGCACCCTGAGGACCTCCCACACAGATACGCAGTATTTT	CASTLRTSHTDTQYF
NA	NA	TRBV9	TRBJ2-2	TGTGCCAGCAGCGTAGCTGGGGTGAACACCGGGGAGCTGTTTTTT	CASSVAGVNTGELFF
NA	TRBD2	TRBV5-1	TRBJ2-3	TGCGCCAGCAGCTTGTACGCGGGGGAGGGAGATACGCAGTATTTT	CASSLYAGEGDTQYF
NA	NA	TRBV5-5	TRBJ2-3	TGTGCCAGCAGCTTCACCGGGGGGCGAGTGTCAGATACGCAGTATTTT	CASSFTGGRVSDTQYF
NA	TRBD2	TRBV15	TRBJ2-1	TGTGCCACCAGCGTGGGGGAAACTAGCGTTGAGCAGTTCTTC	CATSVGETSVEQFF
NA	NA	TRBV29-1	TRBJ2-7	TGCAGCGTTGATAAGGGGAATTGTGTCGTCTACGAGCAGTACTTC	CSVDKGNCVVYEQYF
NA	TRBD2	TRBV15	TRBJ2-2	TGTGCCACCAGCAGGGGACTAGCGGGAGTTCACGGGGAGCTGTTTTTT	CATSRGLAGVHGELFF
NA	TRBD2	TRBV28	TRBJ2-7	TGTGCCAGCAGTTCACACATAGCGGGAACCCTAGGGTACGAGCAGTACTTC	CASSSHIAGTLGYEQYF
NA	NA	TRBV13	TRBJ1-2	TGTGCCAGCAGCTTATCGGGGACGGATGGCTACACCTTC	CASSLSGTDGYTF
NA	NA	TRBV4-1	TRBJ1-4	TGCGCCAGCAGCCAAGTCTCCACCTTAAAAAAACTGTTTTTT	CASSQVSTLKKLFF
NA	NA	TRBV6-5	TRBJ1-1	TGTGCCAGCAGTTACTCGGGGACACGCTGGGGGACTGAAGCTTTCTTT	CASSYSGTRWGTEAFF
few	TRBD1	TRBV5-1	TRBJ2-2	TGCGCCAGCAGCTTGCAGGACAGGGGGATAAAGCTGTTTTTT	CASSLQDRGIKLFF
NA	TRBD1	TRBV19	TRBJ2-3	TGTGCCAGTAGTATAACCGGGTCGGGACAGGGCAACACAGATACGCAGTATTTT	CASSITGSGQGNTDTQYF
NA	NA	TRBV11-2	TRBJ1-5	TGTGCCAGCAGCTTAGAACCGGGGTATCAGCCCCAGCATTTT	CASSLEPGYQPQHF
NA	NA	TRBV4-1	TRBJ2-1	TGCGCCAGCAGCCAAGGTGGGGCGAGGAATGAGCAGTTCTTC	CASSQGGARNEQFF
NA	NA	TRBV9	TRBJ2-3	TGTGCCAGCAGCGTAAGGGGGACAGATACGCAGTATTTT	CASSVRGTDTQYF
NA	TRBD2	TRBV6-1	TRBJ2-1	TGTGCCAGCAGTGATACGCTCGGGACTAGCAATGAGCAGTTCTTC	CASSDTLGTSNEQFF
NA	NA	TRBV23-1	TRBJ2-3	TGCGCCAGCAGTCCCGTCCTCGGCACAGATACGCAGTATTTT	CASSPVLGTDTQYF
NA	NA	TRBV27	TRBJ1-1	TGTGCCAGCAGTTTGGACACGAACACTGAAGCTTTCTTT	CASSLDTNTEAFF
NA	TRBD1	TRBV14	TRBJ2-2	TGTGCCAGCAGCCCGACCGTTCTTACAGGGGTTCGCCCGAACACCGGGGAGCTGTTTTTT	CASSPTVLTGVRPNTGELFF
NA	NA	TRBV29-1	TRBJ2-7	TGCAGCGTTGACGCGGCAGGAGGGATGTACGAGCAGTACTTC	CSVDAAGGMYEQYF
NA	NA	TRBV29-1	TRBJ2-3	TGCAGCGTTGAAGCCGGGACACTCGCCTCTAGCACAGATACGCAGTATTTT	CSVEAGTLASSTDTQYF
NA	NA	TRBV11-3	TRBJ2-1	TGTGCCAGCAGCACGGGATCCAGGTACAATGAGCAGTTCTTC	CASSTGSRYNEQFF
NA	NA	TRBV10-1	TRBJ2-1	TGCGCCAGCATAGGGGACACCCTGAGCTCCTACAATGAGCAGTTCTTC	CASIGDTLSSYNEQFF
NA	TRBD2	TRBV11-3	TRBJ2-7	TGTGCCAGCAGCGGCTCGGGACTAGCGGAAACCTACGAGCAGTACTTC	CASSGSGLAETYEQYF
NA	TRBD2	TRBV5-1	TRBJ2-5	TGCGCCAGCAGCTCCGGGACTAGCTTGGGGACCCAGTACTTC	CASSSGTSLGTQYF
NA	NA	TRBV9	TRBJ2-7	TGTGCCAGCAGCGTGGGCGGAAAGGAGCAGTACTTC	CASSVGGKEQYF
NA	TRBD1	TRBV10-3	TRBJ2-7	TGTGCCATCAGCGCCTACCGGGACAGGGGAGCCCACTACGAGCAGTACTTC	CAISAYRDRGAHYEQYF
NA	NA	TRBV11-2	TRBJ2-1	TGTGCCAGCAGCTCCGGGACCTACTACAATGAGCAGTTCTTC	CASSSGTYYNEQFF
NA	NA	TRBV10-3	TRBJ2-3	TGTGCCATCAGTCTCGGGCCGGCGTTGACAGATACGCAGTATTTT	CAISLGPALTDTQYF
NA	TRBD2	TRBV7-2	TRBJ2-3	TGTGCCAGCAGCTTAGTTAGCGGGGGGGCCACAGATACGCAGTATTTT	CASSLVSGGATDTQYF
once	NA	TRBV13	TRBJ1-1	TGTGCCAGCAGCTTAGGACGGAATGAAGCTTTCTTT	CASSLGRNEAFF
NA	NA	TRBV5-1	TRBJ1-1	TGCGCCAGCAGCTTGGCCCCGGGGGGCACTGAAGCTTTCTTT	CASSLAPGGTEAFF
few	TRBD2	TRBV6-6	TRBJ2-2	TGTGCCAGCAGTAATAGCGGGAGTAGCCCCGGGGAGCTGTTTTTT	CASSNSGSSPGELFF
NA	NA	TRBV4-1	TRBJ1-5	TGCGCCAGCAGCCAAGCGAATCAGGGACTCTATAGCAATCAGCCCCAGCATTTT	CASSQANQGLYSNQPQHF
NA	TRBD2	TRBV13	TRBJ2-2	TGTGCCAGCACTAAGACTAGCGGGTTAACTCTGAACACCGGGGAGCTGTTTTTT	CASTKTSGLTLNTGELFF
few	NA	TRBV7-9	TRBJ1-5	TGTGCCAGCAGCTTTCTGGGTGGACAGCCCCAGCATTTT	CASSFLGGQPQHF
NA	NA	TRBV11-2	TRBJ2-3	TGTGCCAGCAGGCAAGGGCGGATAAGCACAGATACGCAGTATTTT	CASRQGRISTDTQYF
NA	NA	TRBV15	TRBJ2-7	TGTGCCACCAGCAGAGATCCGGCGTACTCCTACGAGCAGTACTTC	CATSRDPAYSYEQYF
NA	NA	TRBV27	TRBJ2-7	TGTGCCAGCAGCTTAACCACGGACCGACCTTACGAGCAGTACTTC	CASSLTTDRPYEQYF